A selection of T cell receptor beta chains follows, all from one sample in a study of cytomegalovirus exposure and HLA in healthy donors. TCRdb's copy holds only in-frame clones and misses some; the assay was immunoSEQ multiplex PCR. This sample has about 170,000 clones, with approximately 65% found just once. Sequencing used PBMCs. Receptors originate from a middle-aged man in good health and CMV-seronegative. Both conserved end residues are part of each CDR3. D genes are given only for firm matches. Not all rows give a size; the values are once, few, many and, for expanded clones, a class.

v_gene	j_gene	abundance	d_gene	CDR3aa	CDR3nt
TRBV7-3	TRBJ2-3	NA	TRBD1	CASSSRTGGGTDTQYF	TGTGCCAGCAGCTCCAGGACAGGGGGTGGCACAGATACGCAGTATTTT
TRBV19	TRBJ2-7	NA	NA	CARLRDSSSYEQYF	TGTGCCAGACTCCGGGACTCGAGCTCCTACGAGCAGTACTTC
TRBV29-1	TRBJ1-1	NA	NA	CSVSHQNTEAFF	TGCAGCGTTAGCCATCAGAACACTGAAGCTTTCTTT
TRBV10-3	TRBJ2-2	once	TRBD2	CAISESSGTNTGELFF	TGTGCCATCAGTGAGTCTAGCGGGACGAACACCGGGGAGCTGTTTTTT
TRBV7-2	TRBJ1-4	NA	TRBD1	CASSTGTASFNEKLFF	TGTGCCAGCAGCACCGGGACAGCGTCCTTTAATGAAAAACTGTTTTTT
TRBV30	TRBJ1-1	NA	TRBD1	CAWTILPDRDGEAFF	TGTGCCTGGACCATCCTTCCCGACAGGGACGGTGAAGCTTTCTTT
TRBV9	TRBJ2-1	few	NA	CASSASGLSYEQFF	TGTGCCAGCAGCGCATCGGGACTTAGTTATGAGCAGTTCTTC
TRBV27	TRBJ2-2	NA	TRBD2	CASSLRLAGGAGELFF	TGTGCCAGCAGTCTCAGACTAGCGGGAGGCGCCGGGGAGCTGTTTTTT
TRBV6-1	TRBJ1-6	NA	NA	CASSDSGDNSPLHF	TGTGCCAGCAGTGATTCAGGGGACAATTCACCCCTCCACTTT
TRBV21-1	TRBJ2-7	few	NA	CASSARDRSYEQYF	TGTGCCAGCAGCGCTAGGGACAGGAGCTACGAGCAGTACTTC
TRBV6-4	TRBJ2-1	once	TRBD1	CASSRDSSYNEQFF	TGTGCCAGCAGTCGGGACAGCTCCTACAATGAGCAGTTCTTC
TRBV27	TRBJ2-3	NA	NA	CASSLVGGAPDTQYF	TGTGCCAGCAGTTTAGTTGGGGGGGCCCCAGATACGCAGTATTTT
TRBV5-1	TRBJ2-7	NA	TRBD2	CASSVGGTSDYEQYF	TGCGCCAGCAGCGTGGGCGGGACTAGCGATTACGAGCAGTACTTC
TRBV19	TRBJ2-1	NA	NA	CASSGTPYNEQFF	TGTGCCAGTAGTGGGACACCCTACAATGAGCAGTTCTTC
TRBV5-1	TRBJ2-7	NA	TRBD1	CASRTADRDYEQYF	TGCGCCAGCAGAACAGCGGACAGGGACTACGAGCAGTACTTC
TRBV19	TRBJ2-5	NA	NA	CASSPPQGAGPGTQYF	TGTGCCAGTAGTCCGCCACAGGGTGCAGGGCCGGGGACCCAGTACTTC
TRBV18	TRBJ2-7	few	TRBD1	CASSSGTGNGYEQYF	TGTGCCAGCTCATCAGGGACAGGGAATGGATACGAGCAGTACTTC
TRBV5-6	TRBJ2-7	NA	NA	CASSSGTGGNSYEQYF	TGTGCCAGCAGCAGTGGGACCGGGGGAAACTCCTACGAGCAGTACTTC
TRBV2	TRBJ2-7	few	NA	CASSQGGHEQYF	TGTGCCAGCAGTCAGGGGGGCCACGAGCAGTACTTC
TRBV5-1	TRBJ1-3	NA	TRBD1	CASSLEGQGGNTIYF	TGCGCCAGCAGCTTGGAGGGACAGGGGGGAAACACCATATATTTT
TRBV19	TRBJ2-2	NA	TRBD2	CASSIVLAGGTNTGELFF	TGTGCCAGTAGTATTGTATTAGCGGGGGGCACGAACACCGGGGAGCTGTTTTTT
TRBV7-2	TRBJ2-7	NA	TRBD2	CASSASGRASGEQYF	TGTGCCAGCAGCGCTAGCGGGAGGGCCTCGGGGGAGCAGTACTTC
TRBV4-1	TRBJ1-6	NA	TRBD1	CASSHGTGGSPLHF	TGCGCCAGCAGCCACGGGACAGGGGGCTCACCCCTCCACTTT
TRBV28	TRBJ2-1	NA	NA	CASSGVLIYFF	TGTGCCAGCTCCGGAGTTTTGATATACTTCTTC
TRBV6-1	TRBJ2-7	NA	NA	CASSPWRDEQYF	TGTGCCAGCAGCCCCTGGAGGGACGAGCAGTACTTC
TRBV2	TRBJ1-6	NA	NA	CASRFTSSPLHF	TGTGCCAGCAGGTTTACAAGTTCACCCCTCCACTTT
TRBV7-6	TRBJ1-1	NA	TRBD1	CASSLQQGSEAFF	TGTGCCAGCAGCCTACAACAGGGGTCTGAAGCTTTCTTT
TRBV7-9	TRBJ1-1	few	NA	CASSYGQMNTEAFF	TGTGCCAGCAGCTATGGACAGATGAACACTGAAGCTTTCTTT
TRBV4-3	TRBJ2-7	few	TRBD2	CASSPGTSGTYEQYF	TGCGCCAGCAGCCCCGGGACTAGCGGAACCTACGAGCAGTACTTC
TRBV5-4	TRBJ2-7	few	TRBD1	CASSLDRGRGRYF	TGTGCCAGCAGCTTGGACAGGGGGCGCGGTCGGTACTTC
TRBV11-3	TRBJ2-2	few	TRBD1	CASSPGTGSYTGELFF	TGTGCCAGCAGCCCCGGGACAGGGTCGTACACCGGGGAGCTGTTTTTT
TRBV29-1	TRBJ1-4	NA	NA	CSVATGESGEKLFF	TGCAGCGTTGCTACGGGGGAATCAGGTGAAAAACTGTTTTTT
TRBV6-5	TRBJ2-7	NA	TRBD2	CASSLGLAGDEQYF	TGTGCCAGCAGCCTGGGACTAGCGGGTGATGAGCAGTACTTC
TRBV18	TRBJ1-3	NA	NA	CASSPIVSGNTIYF	TGTGCCAGCTCACCTATAGTCTCTGGAAACACCATATATTTT
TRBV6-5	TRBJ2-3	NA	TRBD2	CASSYGTSGRSPQYF	TGTGCCAGCAGTTACGGGACTAGCGGGAGGTCACCGCAGTATTTT
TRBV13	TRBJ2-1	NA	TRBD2	CASSLTTSGTYNEQFF	TGTGCCAGCAGCTTGACGACTAGCGGGACCTACAATGAGCAGTTCTTC
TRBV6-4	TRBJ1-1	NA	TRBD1	CASSNRRQGNTEAFF	TGTGCCAGCAGCAACAGACGACAGGGGAACACTGAAGCTTTCTTT